These 24 T cell receptor beta chains share one sample of origin, sequenced in a study of cytomegalovirus exposure and HLA in healthy donors. The PCR used 60 Vbeta and 13 Jbeta primers. Clones were sequenced by immunoSEQ multiplex PCR, and TCRdb holds only the in-frame ones, with some missing. The sample records about 36,000 clones, more than 60% being singletons. The sequencing input was PBMCs. The receptors were gathered from a man younger than 45 in good health and CMV-seronegative.

The V gene is TRBV6-5, the J gene TRBJ1-2; D uncertain. Germline V gene data show CDR1 as MNHEY and CDR2 as SVGAGI. With 4 bases removed from V and 0 bases from J, the gap between germline ends came to 6 bases. The CDR3 runs 13 residues. CDR3 DNA: TGTGCCAGCAGTTTAAATACTAACTATGGCTACACCTTC. It translates to CASSLNTNYGYTF.

The rearrangement uses TRBV28 and TRBJ2-1; D uncertain. The V and J ends lost 2 bases and 10 bases respectively, with 6 bases between them. This CDR3 comprises 11 residues. Germline V gives CDR1 MDHEN, CDR2 SYDVKM. The CDR3, as DNA: TGTGCCAGCAGTTTAATCCAGGAGCAGTTCTTC. This translates into CASSLIQEQFF. Drawing the rest from reference TRBV28 and TRBJ2-1, the complete variable domain is DVKVTQSSRYLVKRTGEKVFLECVQDMDHENMFWYRQDPGLGLRLIYFSYDVKMKEKGDIPEGYSVSREKKERFSLILESASTNQTSMYLCASSLIQEQFFGPGTRLTVL.

This chain links TRBV14 with TRBJ1-1; D is perhaps TRBD1 (5 bases). This CDR3 contains 13 residues. Germline V gene data show CDR1 as SGHDN and CDR2 as FVKESK. With 4 bases removed from V and 5 bases from J, the gap between germline ends came to 11 bases. The DNA of the CDR3 is TGTGCCAGCAGCCGTCGGGGGGTTACTGAAGCTTTCTTT. Its translation is CASSRRGVTEAFF.

The chain recombines TRBV7-2 with TRBJ2-7; TRBD2 aligns across 10 bases. This CDR3 is 16 amino acids long. V lost 1 base and J lost 4; bases outside the gene matches: 7. Germline V gene lookup returns CDR1 SGHTA and CDR2 FQGNSA. The CDR3 is CASSLDGAGGWYEQYF. The DNA for the CDR3 is TGTGCCAGCAGCTTAGACGGAGCGGGAGGGTGGTACGAGCAGTACTTC.

In this sample, this clone turned up a few times. The chain employs TRBV5-1 and TRBJ1-1, with 8 nucleotides matching TRBD1. V lost 3 bases to trimming and J lost 3 bases; unmatched junction nucleotides: 4. The CDR3 is 14 amino acids. Germline CDR1 reads SGHRS; CDR2 reads YFSETQ. CDR3 loop: CASSSGGRYTEAFF. Here the CDR3 DNA reads TGCGCCAGCAGCTCAGGGGGCCGCTACACTGAAGCTTTCTTT.

In this sample, this clone turned up a few times. CDR3 in amino acids: CASSIDQPGYYGYTF. For the CDR3, the DNA is TGTGCCAGTAGTATAGATCAGCCAGGGTACTATGGCTACACCTTC. This chain uses TRBV19 with TRBJ1-2; TRBD1 might be the D (5 bases). The CDR3 length is 15 residues. Germline CDR1 is LNHDA and CDR2 is SQIVND (reference sequence). V was clipped by 0 bases and J by 3 bases, with 11 bases between them.

This clone was detected only a few times. The chain joins TRBV7-9 to TRBJ1-2; 9 bases line up with TRBD1. The length of the CDR3 is 15 residues. Trimming took 3 bases from V and 2 from J; bases not matched to a gene: 4. Germline V gives CDR1 SEHNR, CDR2 FQNEAQ (reference sequence). The CDR3 protein is CASSFNRGPNYGYTF. The CDR3, as DNA: TGTGCCAGCAGCTTTAACAGGGGGCCCAACTATGGCTACACCTTC. Filled out from reference TRBV7-9 and TRBJ1-2, the complete variable domain reads DTGVSQNPRHKITKRGQNVTFRCDPISEHNRLYWYRQTLGQGPEFLTYFQNEAQLEKSRLLSDRFSAERPKGSFSTLEIQRTEQGDSAMYLCASSFNRGPNYGYTFGSGTRLTVV.

The J gene is TRBJ2-7, the V gene TRBV2; a possible D gene is TRBD2 (5 bases). Per the germline V gene, CDR1 is SNHLY and CDR2 is FYNNEI. This CDR3 is 12 amino acids long. Trimming shortened V by 4 bases and J by 6 bases, and 10 bases separated the two germline ends. CDR3 loop: CASSVGGGEQYF. The CDR3, as DNA: TGTGCCAGCAGTGTTGGAGGCGGCGAGCAGTACTTC.

The V gene is TRBV28, the J gene TRBJ2-7; perhaps TRBD2 as D (5 bases). This CDR3 is built from 14 residues. V was clipped by 2 bases and J by 3 bases, with 11 bases between them. Germline CDR1 reads MDHEN; CDR2 reads SYDVKM. Here the CDR3 DNA reads TGTGCCAGCAGTTTAAGGAGCGGAGTCTACGAGCAGTACTTC. Translated, it gives CASSLRSGVYEQYF.

The V gene is TRBV28, the J gene TRBJ2-1; possible D gene TRBD1, 5 bases. The CDR3 has 13 amino acids. Trimming took off 2 bases at V and 8 bases at J, with 10 bases between the two ends. CDR1 and CDR2 (germline): MDHEN, SYDVKM. CDR3 in amino acids: CASSLGAIDEQFF. For the CDR3, the DNA is TGTGCCAGCAGTTTAGGGGCTATCGATGAGCAGTTCTTC.

This chain connects TRBV5-1 to TRBJ2-2; a possible D gene is TRBD2 (6 bases). Germline V gene lookup returns CDR1 SGHRS and CDR2 YFSETQ. Trimming pared 2 bases from V and 7 bases from J, leaving 12 bases between. This CDR3 contains 14 residues. The CDR3 region has the DNA TGCGCCAGCAGCTTTTTGCGGGGAAACGGGGAGCTGTTTTTT. This codes for CASSFLRGNGELFF.

This clone turned up a few times. V and J are TRBV10-3 and TRBJ1-1; possibly TRBD1 for D (5 bases). Trimming stripped 2 bases from V and 4 bases from J, with 11 bases between. Germline V gene lookup returns CDR1 ENHRY and CDR2 SYGVKD. The CDR3 has 14 residues. The CDR3 bases are TGTGCCATCAGTGAGACGCAGGGCGGCACTGAAGCTTTCTTT. It yields the protein CAISETQGGTEAFF.

This clone was detected once. The chain couples TRBV7-2 to TRBJ1-2; tentatively, D is TRBD1 (5 bases). This CDR3 contains 15 residues. With 5 bases removed from V and 4 bases from J, the gap between germline ends came to 17 bases. CDR1 and CDR2 from the germline V gene are SGHTA and FQGNSA. This CDR3 is CASSAGGGALYGYTF. CDR3 nucleotides: TGTGCCAGCAGCGCTGGGGGAGGGGCGCTCTATGGCTACACCTTC. Combining the CDR3 with reference TRBV7-2 and TRBJ1-2 gives the whole variable domain GAGVSQSPSNKVTEKGKDVELRCDPISGHTALYWYRQSLGQGLEFLIYFQGNSAPDKSGLPSDRFSAERTGGSVSTLTIQRTQQEDSAVYLCASSAGGGALYGYTFGSGTRLTVV.

The V call is TRBV5-1, the J call TRBJ2-5; 9 bases agree with TRBD2. CDR1 SGHRS and CDR2 YFSETQ come from the germline V gene. After removal of 1 base from V and 4 bases from J, the junction contained 5 bases not matched to a gene. The CDR3 is 15 amino acids. This CDR3 reads CASSLLAGGPETQYF. CDR3 nucleotide sequence: TGCGCCAGCAGCTTGCTGGCGGGAGGGCCAGAGACCCAGTACTTC. Combining the CDR3 with reference TRBV5-1 and TRBJ2-5 gives the whole variable domain KAGVTQTPRYLIKTRGQQVTLSCSPISGHRSVSWYQQTPGQGLQFLFEYFSETQRNKGNFPGRFSGRQFSNSRSEMNVSTLELGDSALYLCASSLLAGGPETQYFGPGTRLLVL.

The J gene is TRBJ2-1, the V gene TRBV28, with 12 bases aligning to TRBD2. The V and J ends lost 5 bases and 6 bases, in that order; junction bases with no gene match: 5. In germline, CDR1 is MDHEN, CDR2 SYDVKM. This CDR3 is 15 amino acids long. The CDR3 DNA reads as TGTGCCAGCAGTCCGACTAGCGGGAGACCCAATGAGCAGTTCTTC. Amino acids: CASSPTSGRPNEQFF.

The sample holds a few counts of this clone. The genes are TRBV5-6 and TRBJ2-7, with 8 bases aligning to TRBD2. CDR3 length: 19 amino acids. Germline trimming cut 0 bases from V and 2 bases from J; bases unmatched to any gene: 16. Germline CDR1 is SGHDT and CDR2 is YYEEEE. CDR3 residues: CASSLGRGTSPSQPYEQYF. As DNA, the CDR3 is TGTGCCAGCAGCTTGGGAAGGGGGACTAGTCCTAGCCAACCCTACGAGCAGTACTTC.

V is TRBV23-1 and J is TRBJ2-5; 8 nucleotides line up with TRBD1. TRBV23-1 is filed as an ORF, its function uncertain. V lost 4 bases, J lost 0 bases, and 1 base stayed unmatched. This CDR3 has 14 residues. CDR3 nucleotides: TGCGCCAGCAGTCGGGGACAGGACCAAGAGACCCAGTACTTC. Its protein is CASSRGQDQETQYF.

This clone was counted only a few times. V usage is TRBV4-3 and J usage is TRBJ1-5, with D maybe TRBD1 (6 bases). The CDR3 extends over 15 amino acids. The V end lost 1 base, the J end lost 2 bases, and 9 bases lay between the germline ends. Germline V CDR1 and CDR2: LGHNA, YSLEER. The CDR3 loop is CASSQGGHGNQPQHF. The CDR3 nucleotides are TGCGCCAGCAGCCAAGGGGGGCATGGCAATCAGCCCCAGCATTTT.

This chain connects TRBV5-4 to TRBJ2-1, with D unresolved. The CDR3 spans 12 residues. The V gene's germline CDR1 is SGHNT and CDR2 YYREEE (reference sequence). V lost 4 bases, J lost 9 bases, and 11 bases lay in between. The CDR3, as DNA: TGTGCCAGCAGCCGACACGTTGGTGAGCAGTTCTTC. Protein sequence: CASSRHVGEQFF.

The V call is TRBV5-1, the J call TRBJ2-1; 7 nucleotides line up with TRBD2. Germline CDR1 reads SGHRS; CDR2 reads YFSETQ. The CDR3 runs 13 residues. V shed 4 bases and J 9 bases; nucleotides not matched to a gene: 7. The DNA of the CDR3 is TGCGCCAGCAGCCCCGAGGGCGGGGGTGAGCAGTTCTTC. Translating it yields CASSPEGGGEQFF.

The sample holds a few counts of this clone. The rearrangement joins TRBV13 to TRBJ2-6; D is undetermined. Germline CDR1 PRHDT, CDR2 FYEKMQ (reference sequence). Trimming removed 7 bases from V and 0 bases from J, with 10 bases in between. The CDR3 length is 15 residues. CDR3 protein: CASTIRSSGANVLTF. The CDR3 DNA follows: TGTGCCAGCACTATAAGGAGCTCTGGGGCCAACGTCCTGACTTTC.

The chain links TRBV25-1 to TRBJ1-5; TRBD1 matches 7 bases. The length of the CDR3 is 13 residues. The V gene end was trimmed by 5 bases and the J gene end by 5 bases; junction bases not matched to a gene: 3. Germline V gene lookup returns CDR1 MGHDK and CDR2 SYGVNS. CDR3 residues: CASSITGDQPQHF. The CDR3 coding sequence is TGTGCCAGCAGTATAACAGGGGATCAGCCCCAGCATTTT.

V and J are TRBV6-5 and TRBJ1-1; maybe TRBD1 (6 bases). The CDR3 covers 12 residues. V shed 2 bases and J shed 8 bases, with 9 bases lying between them. Germline-derived CDR1 and CDR2 are MNHEY and SVGAGI. CDR3 bases: TGTGCCAGCAGTTACAGGGGGTTGGAAGCTTTCTTT. Amino acid sequence: CASSYRGLEAFF.

The rearrangement joins TRBV10-1 to TRBJ2-2; a possible D gene is TRBD1 (6 bases). V was trimmed by 5 bases and J by 4 bases, leaving 11 bases between them. The germline gives CDR1 WNHNN, CDR2 SYGVQD (reference sequence). The CDR3 extends over 14 amino acids. The CDR3 DNA is TGCGCCAGCAGTCAGGGGCGAGGCACCGGGGAGCTGTTTTTT. Its protein product is CASSQGRGTGELFF.